What follows describes a single TCR beta chain. Its antigen remains unidentified. Germline V lookup: CDR1 SGHKS, CDR2 YYEKEE (reference sequence). Trimming cost V 4 bases and J 1 base, with 18 bases left between them. The CDR3 extends over 16 amino acids. Method: immunoSEQ multiplex PCR; TCRdb's copy keeps in-frame clones and lacks some. Of around 100,000 clones in the sample, about 88% are singletons; the top ten hold 0.9% to 1%. These data come from a study of graft-versus-host responses after intestinal transplantation. Study context: All of the recipients had induction that used anti-thymocyte globulin, then tacrolimus and steroids for roughly three years.

Study results and limitations: Among circulating GvH clones, peak levels were associated with early post-transplant declines in HvG clones. Among recipient marrow samples, GvH clones were found; some appeared first in ileum or blood.

The V and J genes are TRBV5-5 and TRBJ2-7; a weak D match, TRBD1 (5 bases). The receptor was derived from a human donor who was the organ donor for an intestinal transplant. The sample in question was unstimulated CD4+ T cells sorted from spleen or lymph node cells, obtained before transplant. The CDR3 here is CASSLPKGAVSYEQYF. As DNA, the CDR3 is TGTGCCAGCAGCCTGCCGAAAGGGGCGGTTTCCTACGAGCAGTACTTC.